This entry lists 20 T cell receptor beta chains sequenced from one sample in a study of blood T cells in healthy people across ages. Alongside a J-beta primer mix, a sample-barcoded 5' primer served in a second PCR lasting roughly 7 to 11 cycles. TCRdb redid the calling of the 5' RACE reads with MiXCR, one entry per CDR3 protein. The sample lists around 800,000 distinct CDR3 sequences, 46% occurring once. Sequencing input: blood. Source of these receptors: a man older than 75 in good health.

The rearrangement uses TRBV12-3 or TRBV12-4 and TRBJ2-2, with D hard to call. This CDR3 has 13 residues. The germline V and J ends were trimmed by 6 bases and 5 bases, with 10 bases remaining between them. This CDR3 is CASSFEWTGELFF. CDR3 bases: TGTGCCAGCAGCTTCGAGTGGACCGGGGAGCTGTTTTTT.

This sequence joins TRBV12-3 or TRBV12-4 and TRBJ2-1; D might be TRBD2 (5 bases). The CDR3 is 14 residues long. Trimming pared 3 bases from V and 4 bases from J, leaving 10 bases between. The chain's CDR3 is CASSFGRPYNEQFF. CDR3 coding DNA: TGTGCCAGCAGTTTTGGGAGACCGTACAATGAGCAGTTCTTC.

The CDR3 region is CASSQELLASGSREQFF. The CDR3 DNA is TGCGCCAGCAGCCAAGAGCTGTTGGCTAGCGGGAGTCGGGAGCAGTTCTTC. V and J are TRBV4-3 and TRBJ2-1; 10 bases are shared with TRBD2. The CDR3 sequence is 17 residues long. J gave up 10 bases and V 0 bases, and 12 bases lay outside the gene matches. Germline V lookup: CDR1 LGHNA, CDR2 YSLEER.

This chain uses TRBV7-8 with TRBJ2-4; no clear D. The germline V gene has CDR1 SGHVS and CDR2 FQNEAQ. The CDR3 spans 16 residues. Trimming cost V 1 base and J 0 bases, with 10 bases left between them. The CDR3, as DNA: TGTGCCAGCAGCTTAGACAACATACTAGCCAAAAACATTCAGTACTTC. It translates to CASSLDNILAKNIQYF.

This clonotype came up many times. V usage is TRBV5-1 and J usage is TRBJ2-1; D not resolved. Germline V CDR1 and CDR2: SGHRS, YFSETQ. The CDR3 is 13 residues long. The V end lost 5 bases, the J end lost 7 bases, and 13 bases lay between the germline ends. The CDR3 loop reads CASRSPPSNEQFF. In DNA form, the CDR3 reads TGCGCCAGCAGGTCGCCCCCCTCGAATGAGCAGTTCTTC.

The rearrangement links TRBV20-1 to TRBJ2-7; D may be TRBD2 (6 bases). Trimming shortened V by 3 bases and J by 3 bases, and 18 bases separated the two germline ends. Germline CDR1 and CDR2: DFQATT and SNEGSKA (reference sequence). The CDR3 contains 15 residues. The CDR3 DNA follows: TGCAGTGCTAGGGTCGGCGGCGCGGGAATCTACGAGCAGTACTTC. Its translation is CSARVGGAGIYEQYF.

The V gene is TRBV14, the J gene TRBJ2-3; no clear D gene. Trimming took 2 bases from V and 5 from J, leaving 5 bases between them. There are 12 residues in the CDR3. The germline V gene encodes CDR1 SGHDN and CDR2 FVKESK. The CDR3 is CASSQHKDTQYF. The CDR3 nucleotides are TGTGCCAGCAGCCAACACAAAGATACGCAGTATTTT.

The chain has TRBV6-5 and TRBJ2-3, with 8 bases fitting TRBD2. The CDR3 runs to 15 residues. The germline gives CDR1 MNHEY, CDR2 SVGAGI. V gave up 6 bases and J gave up 0 bases; unmatched junction bases: 5. The CDR3 nucleotides read TGTGCCAGCAGGAGGGTAGCGGGGAGCACAGATACGCAGTATTTT. It specifies CASRRVAGSTDTQYF.

In DNA, the CDR3 is TGTGCCAGCAGCTTCCGGACTAGTTTTTCGCTTCGGGAGCAGTACTTC. Residues: CASSFRTSFSLREQYF. The V call is TRBV5-6, the J call TRBJ2-7; 7 bases map to TRBD2. Germline V gene sequence: CDR1 SGHDT, CDR2 YYEEEE. Trimming removed 2 bases from V and 7 bases from J; junction bases left unmatched: 15. CDR3 length: 16 amino acids.

The chain has TRBV29-1 and TRBJ1-2; no firm D call. CDR3 length: 12 residues. The germline gives CDR1 SQVTM, CDR2 ANQGSEA. V dropped 5 bases and J dropped 4 bases, with 11 bases sitting between them. The CDR3 loop is CSVTVTSYGYTF. The CDR3 DNA reads TGCAGCGTTACAGTTACATCCTATGGCTACACCTTC.

The CDR3 DNA reads as TGCAGTGCTAGAGTCCCAGGGGGAAGGGCCGATACGCAGTATTTT. This codes for CSARVPGGRADTQYF. V usage is TRBV20-1 and J usage is TRBJ2-3; TRBD1 aligns across 7 bases. With V trimmed by 1 base and J by 6 bases, 10 bases remained unmatched. The germline V gene has CDR1 DFQATT and CDR2 SNEGSKA (reference sequence). The CDR3 extends over 15 amino acids.

This clonotype appeared many times. V usage is TRBV20-1 and J usage is TRBJ2-7, with 9 bases fitting TRBD2. The germline V gene encodes CDR1 DFQATT and CDR2 SNEGSKA (reference sequence). The V segment lost 5 bases and the J segment 5 bases; nucleotides outside the gene matches: 13. The CDR3 totals 15 residues. CDR3 nucleotides: TGCAGTGCTGAGGGCTTAAAGCGGGAGGTGCACGAGCAGTACTTC. As protein: CSAEGLKREVHEQYF.

The V and J genes are TRBV29-1 and TRBJ2-5, with 10 bases identical to TRBD2. V shed 7 bases and J 11 bases; nucleotides not matched to a gene: 13. This CDR3 region has 13 residues. Germline loops: CDR1 SQVTM, CDR2 ANQGSEA. The CDR3 DNA reads as TGCAGCGCCTCACTAGCGGGAAGGGGCGGGCAGTACTTC. Protein product: CSASLAGRGGQYF.

The chain employs TRBV12-3 or TRBV12-4 and TRBJ1-2, with unresolved D. The CDR3 has 12 residues. Trimming shortened V by 2 bases and J by 4 bases, and 5 bases separated the two germline ends. The CDR3 DNA sequence: TGTGCCAGCAGTTTATTGACCTATGGCTACACCTTC. Protein: CASSLLTYGYTF.

This clonotype was detected only a few times. The chain joins TRBV14 to TRBJ2-7, with 7 bases lining up with TRBD1. Germline-derived CDR1 and CDR2 are SGHDN and FVKESK. This CDR3 has 13 residues. J was trimmed by 6 bases and V by 3 bases; bases with no gene match: 5. The CDR3 DNA is TGTGCCAGCAGCCAGACTCGGACAGGCGAGCAGTACTTC. This codes for CASSQTRTGEQYF. Complete variable domain (other parts from reference TRBV14 and TRBJ2-7): EAGVTQFPSHSVIEKGQTVTLRCDPISGHDNLYWYRRVMGKEIKFLLHFVKESKQDESGMPNNRFLAERTGGTYSTLKVQPAELEDSGVYFCASSQTRTGEQYFGPGTRLTVT.

J is TRBJ2-2 and V is TRBV28; 11 bases match TRBD2. V shed 7 bases and J 5 bases; nucleotides not matched to a gene: 3. The CDR3 consists of 14 residues. The V gene's germline CDR1 is MDHEN and CDR2 SYDVKM. This CDR3 reads CASILAGVTGELFF. As DNA, the CDR3 is TGTGCCAGCATACTAGCGGGAGTTACCGGGGAGCTGTTTTTT. The complete variable domain, with remaining parts taken from reference TRBV28 and TRBJ2-2, reads DVKVTQSSRYLVKRTGEKVFLECVQDMDHENMFWYRQDPGLGLRLIYFSYDVKMKEKGDIPEGYSVSREKKERFSLILESASTNQTSMYLCASILAGVTGELFFGEGSRLTVL.

This chain uses TRBV7-2 with TRBJ2-4; TRBD2 matches at 10 bases. The CDR3 spans 15 residues. V shed 5 bases, J shed 1 base, and the junction held 2 bases outside the gene matches. The V gene's germline CDR1 is SGHTA and CDR2 FQGNSA. The CDR3 spells CASSTGLAAKNIQYF. CDR3 in DNA: TGTGCCAGCAGCACGGGACTAGCGGCCAAAAACATTCAGTACTTC.

This clonotype has only one observation. The chain has TRBV9 and TRBJ1-1; no clear D gene. The V gene lost 0 bases and the J gene lost 8 bases, with 17 bases spanning the gap. The germline CDR1 and CDR2 sequences are SGDLS and YYNGEE. The CDR3 is 15 amino acids. The CDR3 protein is CASSVGKAQGSEAFF. In nucleotides, the CDR3 is TGTGCCAGCAGCGTAGGCAAGGCCCAAGGATCGGAAGCTTTCTTT.

This clonotype appeared many times. The chain is built from TRBV28 and TRBJ2-7; the D gene is possibly TRBD2 (6 bases). CDR3 length: 15 amino acids. With 4 bases removed from V and 5 bases from J, the gap between germline ends came to 18 bases. Germline V CDR1 and CDR2: MDHEN, SYDVKM. CDR3 loop: CASSSSGGKRDEQYF. The CDR3 DNA reads TGTGCCAGCAGTTCCTCCGGAGGGAAGAGGGACGAGCAGTACTTC.

This sequence joins TRBV5-1 and TRBJ1-4; D is unresolved. This CDR3 has 14 residues. CDR1 is SGHRS, CDR2 YFSETQ, per germline. The V and J ends lost 4 bases and 5 bases respectively, with 12 bases between them. CDR3 sequence reads: CASSEGTLNEKLFF. Written as DNA, the CDR3 is TGCGCCAGCAGCGAGGGAACCTTAAATGAAAAACTGTTTTTT. The complete variable domain, with remaining parts taken from reference TRBV5-1 and TRBJ1-4, reads KAGVTQTPRYLIKTRGQQVTLSCSPISGHRSVSWYQQTPGQGLQFLFEYFSETQRNKGNFPGRFSGRQFSNSRSEMNVSTLELGDSALYLCASSEGTLNEKLFFGSGTQLSVL.